This TCR beta chain is drawn from a study of OX40 agonist ivuxolimab in advanced cancers. Germline trimming cut 6 bases from V and 4 bases from J; bases unmatched to any gene: 12. CDR1 is SNHLY, CDR2 FYNNEI, per germline. The CDR3 length is 16 residues. Data came from immunoSEQ multiplex PCR; TCRdb stores just in-frame clones and leaves some out. The sample lists tens of thousands of clones; roughly 80% were seen once. Patients were ineligible given autoimmune disease history or systemic immunosuppression. The chain is built from TRBV2 and TRBJ1-5, with 7 bases identical to TRBD1. The receptor was isolated from an adult with an advanced solid tumor such as melanoma, head and neck, liver or kidney cancer. The sequences come from CD4+ or CD8+ T cells sorted from blood, collected in a trial of the OX40 agonist ivuxolimab. DNA for the CDR3: TGTGCCAGCAGCTTAGACAGGGCCCGACCGAATCAGCCCCAGCATTTT. As protein: CASSLDRARPNQPQHF.